Listed below are T cell receptor beta chains from one sample, sequenced in a study of blood T cell repertoires in COVID-19. The assay was immunoSEQ multiplex PCR, and TCRdb's table has in-frame clones only and misses some. The sample has approximately 100,000 clones; approximately 81% are singletons. Sequenced material: peripheral blood. The receptors were gathered from a man in his 60s with acute or convalescent COVID-19. The CDR3 runs from the conserved cysteine through the conserved F or W. D genes are given only for firm matches. Clone size appears in some rows only: once, few, many, or a class for an expanded clone.

>.|TRBJ2-2|.|TRBV3-1/TRBV3-2
TGTGCCAGCAGCCGTTCACCCAGGGTGGGGGCGAGGTCCGGGGAGCTGTTTTTT
CASSRSPRVGARSGELFF
>TRBD1|TRBJ2-5|.|TRBV28
TGTGCCAGCAGTTCAACAGGGGTGGTTAAGACCCAGTACTTC
CASSSTGVVKTQYF
>TRBD2|TRBJ2-5|.|TRBV20-1
TGCAGTGCTAGTTCGACTAGCGGGGGGGCGTCAGAGACCCAGTACTTC
CSASSTSGGASETQYF
>TRBD1|TRBJ1-5|.|TRBV9
TGTGCCAGCAGCGTAGACGGACAGGGGCATCAGCCCCAGCATTTT
CASSVDGQGHQPQHF
>TRBD2|TRBJ2-1|.|TRBV3-1/TRBV3-2
TGTGCCAGCAGCCCTGACCTAGCGGGAGGGATCCTAAGCTCCTACAATGAGCAGTTCTTC
CASSPDLAGGILSSYNEQFF
>.|TRBJ2-7|.|TRBV3-1/TRBV3-2
TGTGCCAGCAGCCAAGATCGGAGGGATCTCCCCCTCGACGAGCAGTACTTC
CASSQDRRDLPLDEQYF
>.|TRBJ2-7|.|TRBV5-6
TGTGCCAGCAGCTTGGTGCTGGGGGCCATACCCTACGAGCAGTACTTC
CASSLVLGAIPYEQYF
>TRBD1|TRBJ2-3|.|TRBV6-2/TRBV6-3
TGTGCCAGCAGTCGTCGGGACAGGGATACGCAGTATTTT
CASSRRDRDTQYF
>.|TRBJ1-1|.|TRBV29-1
TGCAGCGCCGAAGGGACATTCCACGACACTGAAGCTTTCTTT
CSAEGTFHDTEAFF
>.|TRBJ2-7|.|TRBV27
TGTGCCAGCAGTTTAAAGCTACAGGGAGACTACGAGCAGTACTTC
CASSLKLQGDYEQYF
>TRBD1|TRBJ1-4|few|TRBV28
TGTGCCAGCAGTTTAGCAGGACAGGGGGCAACTAATGAAAAACTGTTTTTT
CASSLAGQGATNEKLFF
>.|TRBJ1-1|.|TRBV11-3
TGTGCCAGCAGCCGAAGGGACATTGGGGTTTGGACTGAAGCTTTCTTT
CASSRRDIGVWTEAFF
>.|TRBJ2-7|.|TRBV3-1/TRBV3-2
TGTGCCAGCAGCCAAGTTGGGCCCTACGAGCAGTACTTC
CASSQVGPYEQYF
>.|TRBJ1-2|.|TRBV7-9
TGTGCCAGCAGCTTAGCGCCGCAGTTGGGCTACACCTTC
CASSLAPQLGYTF
>TRBD1|TRBJ2-1|.|TRBV11-1
TGTGCCAGCAGCACGCCCGGGACAGGGGACAATGAGCAGTTCTTC
CASSTPGTGDNEQFF
>TRBD1|TRBJ1-4|.|TRBV9
TGTGCCAGCAGCCGACAGGGCGGGAATGAAAAACTGTTTTTT
CASSRQGGNEKLFF
>TRBD2|TRBJ2-1|.|TRBV3-1/TRBV3-2
TGTGCCAGCAGCCAAGACTTGCGGGGGGGTGATGAGCAGTTCTTC
CASSQDLRGGDEQFF
>TRBD1|TRBJ2-7|.|TRBV6-1
TGTGCCAGCAGTGAACCGCCGGGACAGGGATCCTACGAGCAGTACTTC
CASSEPPGQGSYEQYF
>TRBD2|TRBJ2-5|.|TRBV5-1
TGCGCCAGCAGCTTAGGGACTAGCGGGAGGGAGACCCAGTACTTC
CASSLGTSGRETQYF
>.|TRBJ1-2|.|TRBV6-5
TGTGCCAGCAGCATCCAGGGTGGTGGCTACACCTTC
CASSIQGGGYTF
>.|TRBJ2-5|.|TRBV12-2
TGTGCAAGTCGCTTAGTAGGTGAACAGGACCAAGAGACCCAGTACTTC
CASRLVGEQDQETQYF
>.|TRBJ2-7|.|TRBV10-2
TGCGCCAGCATCGGGGTAGGGCAGATCTACGAGCAGTACTTC
CASIGVGQIYEQYF
>.|TRBJ1-5|.|TRBV19
TGTGCCAGTAGATCGACAGTGACCCTCAATCAGCCCCAGCATTTT
CASRSTVTLNQPQHF
>.|TRBJ2-5|once|TRBV3-1/TRBV3-2
TGTGCCAGCAGAAAGGGGGAGGGCCGTACAGAGACCCAGTACTTC
CASRKGEGRTETQYF
>TRBD1|TRBJ2-3|.|TRBV24-1
TGTGCCACCAGTGATCGGACAGGGCTTTTGGCAGATACGCAGTATTTT
CATSDRTGLLADTQYF
>.|TRBJ1-2|.|TRBV4-1
TGCGCCAGCAGCCAAGATGGAGGCCACTATGGCTACACCTTC
CASSQDGGHYGYTF
>.|TRBJ2-5|once|TRBV15
TGTGCCACCAGCAGGATAGCGTCGGAGACCCAGTACTTC
CATSRIASETQYF
>TRBD1|TRBJ2-7|few|TRBV7-9
TGTGCCAGCAGCAAGCCCGGGACAGCTTCCTACGAGCAGTACTTC
CASSKPGTASYEQYF
>.|TRBJ2-7|.|TRBV6-5
TGTGCCAGCAGTTCGCGACGGACCGGGGCCTACGAGCAGTACTTC
CASSSRRTGAYEQYF
>.|TRBJ1-5|few|TRBV19
TGTGCCAGTAACCCCGGTCAGACACAAAATCAGCCCCAGCATTTT
CASNPGQTQNQPQHF
>TRBD2|TRBJ2-1|.|TRBV24-1
TGTGCCACCAGTGAATGTTCTAGCGGCGATGCCTCCTACAATGAGCAGTTCTTC
CATSECSSGDASYNEQFF
>.|TRBJ1-2|.|TRBV7-8
TGTGCCAGCAACACGGGTGGCAGAAACTATGGCTACACCTTC
CASNTGGRNYGYTF
>.|TRBJ2-2|.|TRBV5-4
TGTGCCAGCAGCGCCTTACTAGCCGTCGGGTCCGGGGAGCTGTTTTTT
CASSALLAVGSGELFF
>.|TRBJ2-1|.|TRBV9
TGTGCCAGCAGCGTAGGTCTGGGGGGGCAGCGGTCCTACAATGAGCAGTTCTTC
CASSVGLGGQRSYNEQFF
>TRBD1|TRBJ2-7|.|TRBV4-3
TGCGCCAGCAGCCAAGATATAGCCCGTATTGACAGGGGCCACGAGCAGTACTTC
CASSQDIARIDRGHEQYF
>TRBD1|TRBJ2-1|.|TRBV19
TGTGCCAGTAGTATAGGAGGGACAGGGGCTTCAAATGAGCAGTTCTTC
CASSIGGTGASNEQFF
>TRBD1|TRBJ2-7|.|TRBV5-1
TGCGCCAGCAGCCGGGACAGGGGGCGCGAGCAGTACTTC
CASSRDRGREQYF
>.|TRBJ1-4|.|TRBV2
TGTGCCAGCAGGACTACGTTTACGGGTGAAAAACTGTTTTTT
CASRTTFTGEKLFF
>.|TRBJ1-3|.|TRBV11-3
TGTGCCAGCAGCGTAGGAACAGCCTCTGGAAACACCATATATTTT
CASSVGTASGNTIYF
>TRBD1|TRBJ1-2|.|TRBV12-3/TRBV12-4
TGTGCCAGCAGTCCTACAGGGGGCAGTGGCTACACCTTC
CASSPTGGSGYTF
>.|TRBJ2-3|.|TRBV5-1
TGCGCCAGCAGCCCTAAAAGCCCTGATACGCAGTATTTT
CASSPKSPDTQYF
>.|TRBJ2-3|.|TRBV12-3/TRBV12-4
TGTGCCAGCAGTTTAGACGGAGATACGCAGTATTTT
CASSLDGDTQYF
>TRBD2|TRBJ2-2|.|TRBV9
TGTGCCAGCAGCGCCCAAGCGGGGCGGAACACCGGGGAGCTGTTTTTT
CASSAQAGRNTGELFF
>TRBD2|TRBJ2-2|.|TRBV28
TGTGCCAGCAGTCCCCCTGGCGGGGGGAACACCGGGGAGCTGTTTTTT
CASSPPGGGNTGELFF
>.|TRBJ1-3|.|TRBV11-3
TGTGCCAGCAGCCGAAACTGGAACACCATATATTTT
CASSRNWNTIYF
>TRBD1|TRBJ2-7|.|TRBV6-2/TRBV6-3
TGTGCCAGCAGTTACGAAGGGGCAGGGGGTTACGAGCAGTACTTC
CASSYEGAGGYEQYF
>TRBD1|TRBJ1-4|.|TRBV5-5
TGTGCCAGCAGCACAGGGGCCCTGATTGAAAAACTGTTTTTT
CASSTGALIEKLFF
>.|TRBJ1-1|.|TRBV2
TGTGCCAGCAGTGAGCAGTGGGGGGAGACTGAAGCTTTCTTT
CASSEQWGETEAFF
>.|TRBJ2-1|.|TRBV19
TGTGCCAGTAGTATAGCCAGGGGCGGCAATGAGCAGTTCTTC
CASSIARGGNEQFF
>TRBD1|TRBJ2-7|.|TRBV7-2
TGTGCCAGCAGCTCACTAGGGACAGGAGTGCGCGAGCAGTACTTC
CASSSLGTGVREQYF
>.|TRBJ2-7|.|TRBV4-3
TGCGCCAGCAGCCAAGATGGCAGACTCTACGAGCAGTACTTC
CASSQDGRLYEQYF
>TRBD2|TRBJ2-5|few|TRBV3-1/TRBV3-2
TGTGCCAGCAGCCAAGAGGCGGGGGGGACCTCAATTAAGACCCAGTACTTC
CASSQEAGGTSIKTQYF
>TRBD1|TRBJ1-2|.|TRBV27
TGTGCCAGCAGTTTGAAGGGACAGGGGGCGAGCGGCTACACCTTC
CASSLKGQGASGYTF
>.|TRBJ2-1|.|TRBV7-9
TGTGCCAGCAGCTTATGGGACATACCGAATGAGCAGTTCTTC
CASSLWDIPNEQFF
>TRBD2|TRBJ2-1|once|TRBV2
TGTGCCTGCAACCGGGCTAGCGGGGACAATGAGCAGTTCTTC
CACNRASGDNEQFF
>.|TRBJ2-4|.|TRBV7-9
TGTGCCAGCAGTGACAGTCATTTAGCCAAAAACATTCAGTACTTC
CASSDSHLAKNIQYF
>TRBD1|TRBJ2-3|once|TRBV5-1
TGCGCCAGCAGCGGACAGGGAGTGCCCGTGGATACGCAGTATTTT
CASSGQGVPVDTQYF